Presented here are 14 T cell receptor beta chains from one specimen sequenced in a study of T cell responses to AZD1222 COVID-19 vaccine. Only in-frame clones appear in the TCRdb table, and some are missing; sequencing was by immunoSEQ multiplex PCR. The table includes fewer than 50,000 clones, 90% detected once. This specimen was peripheral blood, taken 28 days after the second AZD1222 dose. These receptors originate from an adult who received the AZD1222 COVID-19 vaccine.

V and J are TRBV6-5 and TRBJ1-4; D not certain. Germline V gene sequence: CDR1 MNHEY, CDR2 SVGAGI. CDR3 size: 14 residues. Trimming left V 5 bases short and J 7 bases short, with 14 bases between. The chain's CDR3 is CASSPPTWAEKLFF. The CDR3 DNA reads TGTGCCAGCAGTCCCCCAACCTGGGCTGAAAAACTGTTTTTT.

V and J are TRBV5-1 and TRBJ2-3; 10 bases are shared with TRBD1. V was clipped by 4 bases and J by 4 bases; unmatched bases: 9. Germline V lookup: CDR1 SGHRS, CDR2 YFSETQ. The CDR3 runs to 16 residues. CDR3 protein: CASSDGDRGFSDTQYF. CDR3 coding DNA: TGCGCCAGCAGCGACGGGGACAGGGGATTTTCAGATACGCAGTATTTT.

This chain uses TRBV6-5 with TRBJ2-7, with TRBD1 identical over 10 bases. Germline-derived CDR1 and CDR2 are MNHEY and SVGAGI. V gave up 7 bases and J gave up 4 bases; unmatched junction bases: 7. CDR3 length: 14 residues. CDR3 sequence reads: CASMRTDRGYEQYF. DNA of the CDR3: TGTGCCAGCATGAGAACGGACAGGGGGTACGAGCAGTACTTC.

V usage is TRBV19 and J usage is TRBJ1-6; 8 bases match TRBD1. The J segment lost 9 bases and the V segment lost 4 bases, leaving 14 bases of the junction unmatched. The CDR3 length is 17 residues. Per germline, CDR1 LNHDA and CDR2 SQIVND (reference sequence). CDR3 bases: TGTGCCAGTAGTAACCGGACAGGGCCATCGTCAATTTCACCCCTCCACTTT. It specifies CASSNRTGPSSISPLHF.

The V call is TRBV10-1, the J call TRBJ2-2; 7 bases align to TRBD1. The CDR3 contains 16 residues. The V segment lost 0 bases and the J segment 4 bases; nucleotides outside the gene matches: 5. Germline V lookup: CDR1 WNHNN, CDR2 SYGVQD (reference sequence). The CDR3 region has the DNA TGCGCCAGCAGTGAGTCGACAGGGTTGGGCACCGGGGAGCTGTTTTTT. Translating gives CASSESTGLGTGELFF.

In this sample, this clone turned up a few times. This rearrangement joins TRBV5-4 to TRBJ2-6; possible D gene TRBD2, 6 bases. Between the trimmed V and J ends, which lost 6 bases and 3 bases, there was a span of 19 bases. This CDR3 region has 17 residues. Germline CDR1 reads SGHNT; CDR2 reads YYREEE (reference sequence). The CDR3 DNA reads TGTGCCAGCACCCCAGGTTCGGGGGTTGGTGGGGCCAACGTCCTGACTTTC. Its protein product is CASTPGSGVGGANVLTF.

J is TRBJ1-1 and V is TRBV25-1; D call uncertain. The germline gives CDR1 MGHDK, CDR2 SYGVNS. The CDR3 spans 13 residues. V shed 6 bases and J shed 0 bases, with 8 bases lying between them. The CDR3 bases are TGTGCCAGCAGCAGAACGGTGAACACTGAAGCTTTCTTT. It translates to CASSRTVNTEAFF.

The gene calls are TRBV19 and TRBJ2-2, with TRBD2 matching over 10 bases. This CDR3 is 15 amino acids long. The germline V gene encodes CDR1 LNHDA and CDR2 SQIVND (reference sequence). The V and J ends lost 10 bases and 3 bases, in that order; junction bases with no gene match: 8. CDR3 region: CATSPSGGHTGELFF. The DNA for the CDR3 is TGTGCCACCTCCCCTAGCGGGGGACACACCGGGGAGCTGTTTTTT. Full variable domain (outside the CDR3, taken from reference TRBV19 and TRBJ2-2): DGGITQSPKYLFRKEGQNVTLSCEQNLNHDAMYWYRQDPGQGLRLIYYSQIVNDFQKGDIAEGYSVSREKKESFPLTVTSAQKNPTAFYLCATSPSGGHTGELFFGEGSRLTVL.

This chain joins TRBV30 and TRBJ1-1, with D maybe TRBD1 (6 bases). This CDR3 contains 14 residues. V lost 0 bases, J lost 0 bases, and 8 bases lay in between. Germline CDR1 and CDR2: GTSNPN and SVGIG (reference sequence). The CDR3 DNA reads as TGTGCCTGGAGTGTACAGGGAGTGAACACTGAAGCTTTCTTT. Protein sequence: CAWSVQGVNTEAFF.

Only one count was recorded for this clone. The CDR3 is CASTRWQGSSPLHF. In DNA form, the CDR3 reads TGTGCCAGCACCCGATGGCAGGGGTCTTCACCCCTCCACTTT. This chain uses TRBV6-5 with TRBJ1-6; D might be TRBD1 (6 bases). V was cut by 7 bases and J by 9 bases, with 16 bases left in between. This CDR3 region has 14 residues. The germline gives CDR1 MNHEY, CDR2 SVGAGI.

The rearrangement links TRBV13 to TRBJ1-1; no definite D call. Trimming stripped 2 bases from V and 5 bases from J, with 9 bases between. This CDR3 region has 13 residues. Germline CDR1 PRHDT, CDR2 FYEKMQ (reference sequence). CDR3 amino acids: CASSLLVRTEAFF. The DNA of the CDR3 is TGTGCCAGCAGCTTATTAGTGAGAACTGAAGCTTTCTTT. Using reference TRBV13 and TRBJ1-1 for the parts outside the CDR3, the full variable domain is AAGVIQSPRHLIKEKRETATLKCYPIPRHDTVYWYQQGPGQDPQFLISFYEKMQSDKGSIPDRFSAQQFSDYHSELNMSSLELGDSALYFCASSLLVRTEAFFGQGTRLTVV.

The chain carries TRBV6-5 and TRBJ1-1, with D uncertain. The CDR3 contains 13 residues. Germline CDR1 MNHEY, CDR2 SVGAGI. Trimming pared 2 bases from V and 2 bases from J, leaving 6 bases between. The CDR3 reads CASSYRGNTEAFF. The CDR3 DNA reads TGTGCCAGCAGTTACCGGGGTAACACTGAAGCTTTCTTT.

This clone was counted once. V is TRBV7-2 and J is TRBJ2-2, with D perhaps matching TRBD2 (5 bases). In germline, CDR1 is SGHTA, CDR2 FQGNSA. The V and J ends lost 5 bases and 1 base respectively, with 8 bases between them. This CDR3 region has 14 residues. Written as DNA, the CDR3 is TGTGCCAGCAGCCCCAGCGGGAACACCGGGGAGCTGTTTTTT. It codes for CASSPSGNTGELFF. The whole variable domain, remainder taken from reference TRBV7-2 and TRBJ2-2, is GAGVSQSPSNKVTEKGKDVELRCDPISGHTALYWYRQSLGQGLEFLIYFQGNSAPDKSGLPSDRFSAERTGGSVSTLTIQRTQQEDSAVYLCASSPSGNTGELFFGEGSRLTVL.

V is TRBV5-1 and J is TRBJ2-7; possibly TRBD1 or TRBD2 for D (5 bases each). There are 14 residues in the CDR3. The germline V and J ends were trimmed by 3 bases and 0 bases, with 10 bases remaining between them. Per germline, CDR1 SGHRS and CDR2 YFSETQ. The CDR3 bases are TGCGCCAGCAGCTGGGGGACGGCCTCCTACGAGCAGTACTTC. It translates to CASSWGTASYEQYF. Combining the CDR3 with reference TRBV5-1 and TRBJ2-7 gives the whole variable domain KAGVTQTPRYLIKTRGQQVTLSCSPISGHRSVSWYQQTPGQGLQFLFEYFSETQRNKGNFPGRFSGRQFSNSRSEMNVSTLELGDSALYLCASSWGTASYEQYFGPGTRLTVT.